Reported below is one T cell receptor (beta chain). This entry is derived from a study of control samples from healthy donors and cancer patients. Data came from immunoSEQ multiplex PCR; TCRdb stores just in-frame clones and leaves some out. The data contain around 22,000 clones, roughly 80% of them singletons. This receptor was taken from a man between 60 and 70 years old with head and neck cancer. The sample taken for sequencing was PBMCs.

The chain's CDR3 is CASSQADQPQHF. CDR3 DNA sequence: TGTGCCAGCAGCCAAGCCGACCAGCCCCAGCATTTT. The V call is TRBV3-1 (or the pseudogene TRBV3-2), the J call TRBJ1-5; D is uncertain. CDR3 length: 12 residues. CDR1 LGHDT and CDR2 YNNKEL come from the germline V gene (reference sequence). With 1 base removed from V and 7 bases from J, the gap between germline ends came to 5 bases.